A single sample is the source of the 21 T cell receptor beta chains below, sequenced in a study of cytomegalovirus exposure and HLA in healthy donors. This table comes from immunoSEQ multiplex PCR, and its TCRdb copy is limited to in-frame clones, with some not included. In the table there are a few hundred thousand clones, roughly nine tenths of which are singletons. Sequencing was carried out using PBMCs. These receptors all stem from a man aged 18 to 30 in good health and CMV-seropositive.

V is TRBV7-9 and J is TRBJ2-3; D may be TRBD2 (6 bases). Trimming cost V 5 bases and J 2 bases, with 11 bases left between them. This CDR3 has 14 amino acids. The germline CDR1 and CDR2 sequences are SEHNR and FQNEAQ (reference sequence). This CDR3 is CASSGSGSTDTQYF. As DNA, the CDR3 is TGTGCCAGCAGCGGTAGCGGATCCACAGATACGCAGTATTTT.

Comments on this clone: This sample includes further DNA sequences coding for the same CDR3. This chain uses TRBV5-1 with TRBJ2-7; 7 bases are shared with TRBD2. V shed 0 bases, J shed 1 base, and the junction held 7 bases outside the gene matches. The CDR3 has 16 residues. The germline V gene has CDR1 SGHRS and CDR2 YFSETQ. The CDR3 bases are TGCGCCAGCAGCTTGGGGCTAGCGGAATATTCCTACGAGCAGTACTTC. This gives the protein CASSLGLAEYSYEQYF.

The chain joins TRBV5-1 to TRBJ2-1, with a weak D call TRBD2 (6 bases). Germline-derived CDR1 and CDR2 are SGHRS and YFSETQ. With 4 bases removed from V and 6 bases from J, the gap between germline ends came to 14 bases. The CDR3 has 14 amino acids. CDR3 residues: CASSPEVTSNEQFF. The CDR3 nucleotides are TGCGCCAGCAGCCCGGAAGTGACTAGCAATGAGCAGTTCTTC.

The chain is built from TRBV29-1 and TRBJ1-5; D perhaps matches TRBD1 (6 bases). The V end was cut by 1 base, the J end by 0 bases, with 16 bases between. The CDR3 extends over 17 amino acids. In germline, CDR1 is SQVTM, CDR2 ANQGSEA. Written as DNA, the CDR3 is TGCAGCGTTGAAGCCCGAACAGGGACCCATAGCAATCAGCCCCAGCATTTT. Protein product: CSVEARTGTHSNQPQHF.

The chain employs TRBV27 and TRBJ2-3; TRBD2 matches at 15 bases. Germline V gives CDR1 MNHEY, CDR2 SMNVEV (reference sequence). This CDR3 is 19 amino acids long. V shed 4 bases and J 4 bases; nucleotides not matched to a gene: 12. The CDR3 DNA is TGTGCCAGCAGTTCCCCGGGACTAGCGGGAGGAAGAATGGCAGATACGCAGTATTTT. Its translation: CASSSPGLAGGRMADTQYF.

The rearrangement joins TRBV6-1 to TRBJ2-7, with D tentatively TRBD1 (6 bases). In germline, CDR1 is MNHNS, CDR2 SASEGT. The length of the CDR3 is 13 residues. V lost 7 bases and J lost 6, with 16 bases in between. Here the CDR3 DNA reads TGTGCCAGCAAGTCAGGGGATCCTCGCGAGCAGTACTTC. The encoded protein is CASKSGDPREQYF.

The rearrangement uses TRBV28 and TRBJ1-2, with unresolved D. Germline CDR1 and CDR2: MDHEN and SYDVKM. V shed 5 bases and J shed 5 bases, with 12 bases lying between them. CDR3 size: 13 residues. The CDR3 DNA reads as TGTGCCAGCAGTCTTAGGACTAGTTATGGCTACACCTTC. Amino acid sequence: CASSLRTSYGYTF.

J is TRBJ1-5 and V is TRBV28; D uncertain. Germline V gene data show CDR1 as MDHEN and CDR2 as SYDVKM. Trimming took 8 bases from V and 0 from J, leaving 14 bases between them. The CDR3 sequence is 15 residues long. CDR3 sequence: CASGEVHYSNQPQHF. The CDR3 DNA is TGTGCCAGCGGTGAGGTTCACTATAGCAATCAGCCCCAGCATTTT. The full variable domain, with the rest looked up from reference TRBV28 and TRBJ1-5, is DVKVTQSSRYLVKRTGEKVFLECVQDMDHENMFWYRQDPGLGLRLIYFSYDVKMKEKGDIPEGYSVSREKKERFSLILESASTNQTSMYLCASGEVHYSNQPQHFGDGTRLSIL.

J is TRBJ2-5 and V is TRBV29-1; D might be TRBD1 (6 bases). CDR1 and CDR2 (germline): SQVTM, ANQGSEA. CDR3 size: 12 residues. The germline V and J ends were trimmed by 6 bases and 5 bases, with 13 bases remaining between them. DNA of the CDR3: TGCAGCGTCGAATGGACAGCTGAGACCCAGTACTTC. Protein product: CSVEWTAETQYF.

This sequence joins TRBV5-1 and TRBJ1-2; 8 bases are a match to TRBD1. This CDR3 comprises 16 residues. Trimming removed 4 bases from V and 5 bases from J; junction bases left unmatched: 13. Germline CDR1 SGHRS, CDR2 YFSETQ. CDR3 residues: CASSPNPGTGDYGYTF. The CDR3 DNA reads TGCGCCAGCAGCCCGAATCCTGGGACAGGTGATTATGGCTACACCTTC.

This rearrangement joins TRBV2 to TRBJ2-5, with 14 nucleotides matching TRBD2. This CDR3 comprises 16 residues. CDR1 is SNHLY, CDR2 FYNNEI, per germline. Unmatched junction bases numbered 5, after V lost 3 bases and J lost 5 bases. CDR3 nucleotide sequence: TGTGCCAGCAGTGACGGACTAGCGGGAGGTGGGGAGACCCAGTACTTC. This codes for CASSDGLAGGGETQYF.

The chain employs TRBV28 and TRBJ2-1; D remains ambiguous. V lost 8 bases and J 2 bases, leaving 13 bases between the germline ends. The CDR3 runs 14 residues. Germline V gene sequence: CDR1 MDHEN, CDR2 SYDVKM. The CDR3 loop is CASLAAATYNEQFF. CDR3 nucleotide sequence: TGTGCCAGCCTGGCGGCAGCGACCTACAATGAGCAGTTCTTC.

The genes are TRBV18 and TRBJ2-1; 13 bases line up with TRBD2. V gave up 3 bases and J gave up 2 bases; unmatched junction bases: 1. There are 16 residues in the CDR3. Germline V gene data show CDR1 as KGHSH and CDR2 as LQKENI. CDR3 sequence (DNA): TGTGCCAGCTCACCTGGGACTAGCGGGACCTACAATGAGCAGTTCTTC. Translated: CASSPGTSGTYNEQFF.

The V gene is TRBV6-5, the J gene TRBJ2-7; TRBD1 matches 7 bases. Germline CDR1 is MNHEY and CDR2 is SVGAGI. Trimming took 5 bases from V and 3 from J; bases not matched to a gene: 4. This CDR3 is built from 13 residues. The CDR3 loop is CASSQTGFYEQYF. The CDR3 DNA reads as TGTGCCAGCAGTCAGACAGGGTTCTACGAGCAGTACTTC.

V usage is TRBV27 and J usage is TRBJ2-5; no clear D gene. The V gene's germline CDR1 is MNHEY and CDR2 SMNVEV (reference sequence). The CDR3 is 12 residues long. Trimming stripped 8 bases from V and 5 bases from J, with 12 bases between. CDR3: CASRDPMETQYF. The CDR3, as DNA: TGTGCCAGCCGTGACCCAATGGAGACCCAGTACTTC.

The chain links TRBV7-6 to TRBJ2-7; tentative D call: TRBD2 (6 bases). Trimming removed 4 bases at V and 4 bases at J, with 14 bases between. The germline V gene has CDR1 SGHVS and CDR2 FNYEAQ. CDR3 size: 14 residues. CDR3 residues: CASSSWEAQYEQYF. The CDR3 nucleotides read TGTGCCAGCAGCTCTTGGGAGGCCCAATACGAGCAGTACTTC.

This sequence joins TRBV5-1 and TRBJ1-1, with a tentative D call TRBD1 (6 bases). The CDR3 runs 15 residues. V gave up 5 bases and J gave up 0 bases, with 14 bases separating them. The germline gives CDR1 SGHRS, CDR2 YFSETQ. The CDR3 coding sequence is TGCGCCAGCAGGATTACCGGGACATTGAACACTGAAGCTTTCTTT. This encodes CASRITGTLNTEAFF.

This chain uses TRBV2 with TRBJ1-1, with D hard to call. The length of the CDR3 is 13 residues. V dropped 4 bases and J dropped 3 bases, with 9 bases sitting between them. Germline-derived CDR1 and CDR2 are SNHLY and FYNNEI. CDR3 in amino acids: CASSVGRDTEAFF. The CDR3 DNA sequence: TGTGCCAGCAGTGTAGGGCGGGACACTGAAGCTTTCTTT.

The V gene is TRBV11-2, the J gene TRBJ2-3; 7 nucleotides line up with TRBD1. The length of the CDR3 is 16 residues. V shed 0 bases and J 0 bases; nucleotides not matched to a gene: 3. In germline, CDR1 is SGHAT, CDR2 FQNNGV. The CDR3 DNA is TGTGCCAGCAGCTTAGAAGGGACAGCGAGCACAGATACGCAGTATTTT. The encoded protein is CASSLEGTASTDTQYF.

The V call is TRBV7-2, the J call TRBJ1-2; D perhaps matches TRBD1 (5 bases). V dropped 7 bases and J dropped 5 bases, with 17 bases sitting between them. CDR3 length: 14 amino acids. Germline assignment: CDR1 SGHTA and CDR2 FQGNSA. CDR3 coding DNA: TGTGCCAGCATCTTTAGGGGCCGGCTATATGGCTACACCTTC. Protein product: CASIFRGRLYGYTF.

Points on this clone: At the DNA level, this CDR3 is encoded by other sequences in the same sample as well. The chain uses TRBV4-1 and TRBJ1-2, with D maybe TRBD1 (5 bases). The CDR3 totals 13 residues. Between the trimmed V and J ends, which lost 0 bases and 5 bases, there was a span of 7 bases. Germline loops: CDR1 MGHRA, CDR2 YSYEKL. The chain's CDR3 is CASSQDGGYGYTF. The DNA of the CDR3 is TGCGCCAGCAGCCAAGATGGGGGGTATGGCTACACCTTC.